These 27 T cell receptor beta chains share one sample of origin, sequenced in a study of control samples from healthy donors and cancer patients. Profiled with immunoSEQ multiplex PCR; TCRdb holds only in-frame clones, not every one. The data contain 150,000 to 200,000 clones, 90% to 95% of them seen just once; the ten biggest clones take up more than 8%. The sequencing sample was made of blood. The source is a woman aged 35 to 49 in good health.

V usage is TRBV5-1 and J usage is TRBJ2-7, with D perhaps TRBD2 (5 bases). V was trimmed by 3 bases and J by 7 bases, leaving 17 bases between them. CDR1 is SGHRS and CDR2 is YFSETQ in the germline V gene. The CDR3 contains 14 residues. The CDR3 protein is CASSSRFRPGEQYF. In DNA form, the CDR3 reads TGCGCCAGCAGCTCGAGGTTTCGGCCGGGAGAGCAGTACTTC.

This clone was counted a single time. This sequence joins TRBV27 and TRBJ1-3, with D uncertain. Germline V gene sequence: CDR1 MNHEY, CDR2 SMNVEV (reference sequence). This CDR3 is 14 amino acids long. Trimming took 7 bases from V and 5 from J, leaving 15 bases between them. The CDR3 DNA is TGTGCCAGCATGAACCCGGGCAGCCGAAACACCATATATTTT. It specifies CASMNPGSRNTIYF.

The chain combines TRBV3-1 (or the pseudogene TRBV3-2) with TRBJ1-1; D is possibly TRBD1 (5 bases). Germline CDR1 is LGHDT and CDR2 is YNNKEL (reference sequence). The CDR3 has 13 residues. V dropped 5 bases and J dropped 7 bases, with 14 bases sitting between them. As DNA, the CDR3 is TGTGCCAGCAGCTGGAGACAGACACTTGAAGCTTTCTTT. It codes for CASSWRQTLEAFF.

The chain has TRBV7-7 and TRBJ1-3, with D unclear. The CDR3 runs 13 residues. The germline gives CDR1 SSHAT, CDR2 FNYEAQ (reference sequence). V shed 0 bases and J shed 2 bases, with 2 bases lying between them. CDR3 DNA sequence: TGTGCCAGCAGCTTAGCGACTGGAAACACCATATATTTT. It translates to CASSLATGNTIYF.

This chain connects TRBV7-6 to TRBJ2-3; maybe TRBD2 (6 bases). CDR1 is SGHVS, CDR2 FNYEAQ, per germline. The CDR3 spans 15 residues. Deletions cut 5 bases from V and 4 bases from J, with 16 bases between. CDR3 region: CASSRQWGVPDTQYF. CDR3 sequence (DNA): TGTGCCAGCAGCAGGCAATGGGGGGTCCCAGATACGCAGTATTTT.

This clone has only a few counts. The V call is TRBV5-8, the J call TRBJ2-5; possible D gene TRBD1, 5 bases. V lost 1 base, J lost 2 bases, and 15 bases lay in between. The CDR3 has 16 residues. Germline V lookup: CDR1 SGHTS, CDR2 YDEGEE. The CDR3 loop is CASSLLSWTKQETQYF. DNA of the CDR3: TGTGCCAGCAGCTTGTTATCGTGGACAAAGCAAGAGACCCAGTACTTC.

As concerns this clone: No conserved phenylalanine or tryptophan ends this CDR3, so it is likely a read error. The chain couples TRBV5-5 to TRBJ1-2; D unclear. V was shortened by 0 bases and J by 4 bases, with 16 bases between the two germline ends. The germline CDR1 and CDR2 sequences are SGHKS and YYEKEE (reference sequence). The CDR3 spans 16 residues. CDR3 bases: TGTGCCAGCAGCTTGGGGCCAAGGTTAGGGAGCTATGGCTACACCCTC. Translated: CASSLGPRLGSYGYTL.

The chain has TRBV30 and TRBJ1-5, with D maybe TRBD1 (5 bases). CDR1 and CDR2 (germline): GTSNPN, SVGIG (reference sequence). Trimming shortened V by 3 bases and J by 4 bases, and 19 bases separated the two germline ends. This CDR3 spans 16 amino acids. CDR3 residues: CAWSTGQGGNNQPQHF. The DNA of the CDR3 is TGTGCCTGGAGCACTGGGCAGGGTGGAAATAATCAGCCCCAGCATTTT.

The chain employs TRBV3-1 (or the pseudogene TRBV3-2) and TRBJ2-5; D remains unclear. The CDR3 spans 14 residues. Germline CDR1 LGHDT, CDR2 YNNKEL (reference sequence). With 1 base removed from V and 2 bases from J, the gap between germline ends came to 8 bases. CDR3 sequence (DNA): TGTGCCAGCAGCCAAGGGACCCTTCAAGAGACCCAGTACTTC. It specifies CASSQGTLQETQYF.

This chain uses TRBV27 with TRBJ1-3, with D perhaps TRBD1 (5 bases). This CDR3 region has 17 residues. Germline values: CDR1 MNHEY, CDR2 SMNVEV (reference sequence). The V gene lost 0 bases and the J gene lost 2 bases, with 14 bases spanning the gap. The CDR3 loop reads CASSLSFGGVAGNTIYF. CDR3 DNA: TGTGCCAGCAGTTTATCGTTCGGGGGGGTGGCTGGAAACACCATATATTTT.

The V gene is TRBV7-9, the J gene TRBJ2-1; D is undetermined. The V gene's germline CDR1 is SEHNR and CDR2 FQNEAQ (reference sequence). CDR3 size: 14 residues. V was pared by 3 bases and J by 4 bases, with 10 bases between. CDR3 DNA sequence: TGTGCCAGCAGCTTGTCCGGCTCGTACAATGAGCAGTTCTTC. As protein: CASSLSGSYNEQFF. Full variable domain (missing parts from reference TRBV7-9 and TRBJ2-1): DTGVSQNPRHKITKRGQNVTFRCDPISEHNRLYWYRQTLGQGPEFLTYFQNEAQLEKSRLLSDRFSAERPKGSFSTLEIQRTEQGDSAMYLCASSLSGSYNEQFFGPGTRLTVL.

This clone was picked up one time. The rearrangement joins TRBV19 to TRBJ1-1; D may be TRBD1 (5 bases). V lost 3 bases to trimming and J lost 1 base, with 9 bases between them. Germline assignment: CDR1 LNHDA and CDR2 SQIVND (reference sequence). CDR3 length: 14 residues. The CDR3 loop reads CASSIVQGNTEAFF. The CDR3 coding sequence is TGTGCCAGTAGTATCGTGCAGGGGAACACTGAAGCTTTCTTT. The whole variable domain, remainder taken from reference TRBV19 and TRBJ1-1, is DGGITQSPKYLFRKEGQNVTLSCEQNLNHDAMYWYRQDPGQGLRLIYYSQIVNDFQKGDIAEGYSVSREKKESFPLTVTSAQKNPTAFYLCASSIVQGNTEAFFGQGTRLTVV.

The chain recombines TRBV9 with TRBJ2-2, with D perhaps matching TRBD2 (6 bases). Germline V CDR1 and CDR2: SGDLS, YYNGEE. Between the trimmed V and J ends, which lost 4 bases and 3 bases, there was a span of 13 bases. The CDR3 contains 15 residues. CDR3 coding DNA: TGTGCCAGCAGCAAAGGTAGCGGATACACCGGGGAGCTGTTTTTT. This encodes CASSKGSGYTGELFF.

The rearrangement uses TRBV29-1 and TRBJ1-1, with D perhaps TRBD1 (5 bases). The CDR3 consists of 12 residues. Germline CDR1 and CDR2: SQVTM and ANQGSEA. V dropped 3 bases and J dropped 4 bases, with 9 bases sitting between them. The chain's CDR3 is CSVDLGGTEAFF. The CDR3 coding sequence is TGCAGCGTTGATTTGGGGGGCACTGAAGCTTTCTTT.

The chain employs TRBV9 and TRBJ2-1; maybe TRBD1 (5 bases). The germline gives CDR1 SGDLS, CDR2 YYNGEE. V lost 4 bases to trimming and J lost 3 bases, with 14 bases between them. This CDR3 is built from 15 residues. CDR3 in amino acids: CASSQTQGLYNEQFF. The CDR3 DNA follows: TGTGCCAGCAGCCAAACCCAGGGCCTCTACAATGAGCAGTTCTTC. Full variable domain (missing parts from reference TRBV9 and TRBJ2-1): DSGVTQTPKHLITATGQRVTLRCSPRSGDLSVYWYQQSLDQGLQFLIQYYNGEERAKGNILERFSAQQFPDLHSELNLSSLELGDSALYFCASSQTQGLYNEQFFGPGTRLTVL.

The chain is built from TRBV19 and TRBJ1-5; D not certain. Per germline, CDR1 LNHDA and CDR2 SQIVND (reference sequence). The CDR3 contains 12 residues. V was trimmed by 5 bases and J by 5 bases, leaving 7 bases between them. CDR3 DNA sequence: TGTGCCAGTAGTGCCCAATATCAGCCCCAGCATTTT. As protein: CASSAQYQPQHF.

The gene calls are TRBV27 and TRBJ1-1; D is unclear. This CDR3 has 13 amino acids. Germline loops: CDR1 MNHEY, CDR2 SMNVEV (reference sequence). V gave up 0 bases and J gave up 6 bases, with 8 bases separating them. CDR3 amino acids: CASSLSSPAEAFF. CDR3 sequence (DNA): TGTGCCAGCAGTTTATCCAGTCCGGCTGAAGCTTTCTTT.

A single count supports this clone. The chain links TRBV4-3 to TRBJ1-1, with D possibly matching TRBD1 (5 bases). Germline values: CDR1 LGHNA, CDR2 YSLEER. CDR3 size: 17 residues. V lost 0 bases and J 3 bases, leaving 17 bases between the germline ends. CDR3 nucleotide sequence: TGCGCCAGCAGCCAAGAACAGGATTCGCCTTCCTACACTGAAGCTTTCTTT. This encodes CASSQEQDSPSYTEAFF.

This rearrangement joins TRBV7-2 to TRBJ1-3, with D possibly matching TRBD1 (5 bases). In germline, CDR1 is SGHTA, CDR2 FQGNSA. The CDR3 covers 17 residues. V was trimmed by 1 base and J by 2 bases, leaving 15 bases between them. The DNA of the CDR3 is TGTGCCAGCAGCTTAGTTAGGTCGGGGGGTCCTGGAAACACCATATATTTT. It encodes CASSLVRSGGPGNTIYF.

The J gene is TRBJ2-5, the V gene TRBV12-3 or TRBV12-4; D gene unclear. The V end lost 6 bases, the J end lost 7 bases, and 15 bases lay between the germline ends. The CDR3 has 13 residues. In DNA form, the CDR3 reads TGTGCCAGCAGCCTTGGGCCCGCGAGGACCCAGTACTTC. Its translation is CASSLGPARTQYF.

The V call is TRBV5-1, the J call TRBJ2-5; D is ambiguous. With 1 base removed from V and 2 bases from J, the gap between germline ends came to 9 bases. Germline CDR1 is SGHRS and CDR2 is YFSETQ. The CDR3 totals 14 residues. The CDR3 region has the DNA TGCGCCAGCAGCTTGAGTAGTGGGCAAGAGACCCAGTACTTC. Protein sequence: CASSLSSGQETQYF. The full variable domain, with the rest looked up from reference TRBV5-1 and TRBJ2-5, is KAGVTQTPRYLIKTRGQQVTLSCSPISGHRSVSWYQQTPGQGLQFLFEYFSETQRNKGNFPGRFSGRQFSNSRSEMNVSTLELGDSALYLCASSLSSGQETQYFGPGTRLLVL.

This clone was detected once. V and J are TRBV13 and TRBJ2-2, with a possible D match to TRBD2 (7 bases). This CDR3 is built from 17 residues. V gave up 5 bases and J gave up 6 bases, with 22 bases separating them. CDR1 and CDR2 (germline): PRHDT, FYEKMQ (reference sequence). The chain's CDR3 is CASSPWMGGRLAGELFF. CDR3 bases: TGTGCCAGCAGCCCCTGGATGGGGGGGCGCCTCGCCGGGGAGCTGTTTTTT.

Written as DNA, the CDR3 is TGTGCCAGCAGCGTAGCAGGGAATGATAATTCACCCCTCCACTTT. Its translation is CASSVAGNDNSPLHF. The V and J genes are TRBV9 and TRBJ1-6, with D perhaps matching TRBD1 (5 bases). V lost 0 bases and J lost 5, with 9 bases in between. CDR1 and CDR2 from the germline V gene are SGDLS and YYNGEE. The CDR3 runs 15 residues.

This clone was seen only once. The rearrangement joins TRBV3-1 (or the pseudogene TRBV3-2) to TRBJ1-1, with no clear D. The V end lost 4 bases, the J end lost 3 bases, and 12 bases lay between the germline ends. The length of the CDR3 is 14 residues. CDR1 LGHDT and CDR2 YNNKEL come from the germline V gene (reference sequence). The CDR3 is CASSLRTTHTEAFF. The CDR3, as DNA: TGTGCCAGCAGCCTTCGGACTACCCACACTGAAGCTTTCTTT.

V is TRBV4-2 and J is TRBJ1-3, with D uncertain. Trimming stripped 2 bases from V and 9 bases from J, with 8 bases between. Germline CDR1 LGHNA, CDR2 YNFKEQ. This CDR3 is 12 amino acids long. For the CDR3, the DNA is TGTGCCAGCAGCCAAATGGGTGGCACCATATATTTT. This gives the protein CASSQMGGTIYF.

The chain carries TRBV18 and TRBJ2-5; a weak D match, TRBD1 (6 bases). There are 15 residues in the CDR3. The V end lost 2 bases, the J end lost 5 bases, and 15 bases lay between the germline ends. Germline CDR1 KGHSH, CDR2 LQKENI. CDR3 in DNA: TGTGCCAGCTCACCAGCGTCAGGGGTTAGGGAGACCCAGTACTTC. Encoded protein: CASSPASGVRETQYF.

The CDR3 nucleotides read TGCGCCAGCCATGACAGCAACTCCTACGAGCAGTACTTC. It encodes CASHDSNSYEQYF. This sequence joins TRBV5-1 and TRBJ2-7, with D possibly being TRBD1 (5 bases). The germline V and J ends were trimmed by 7 bases and 0 bases, with 11 bases remaining between them. CDR1 and CDR2 (germline): SGHRS, YFSETQ. The CDR3 length is 13 residues.